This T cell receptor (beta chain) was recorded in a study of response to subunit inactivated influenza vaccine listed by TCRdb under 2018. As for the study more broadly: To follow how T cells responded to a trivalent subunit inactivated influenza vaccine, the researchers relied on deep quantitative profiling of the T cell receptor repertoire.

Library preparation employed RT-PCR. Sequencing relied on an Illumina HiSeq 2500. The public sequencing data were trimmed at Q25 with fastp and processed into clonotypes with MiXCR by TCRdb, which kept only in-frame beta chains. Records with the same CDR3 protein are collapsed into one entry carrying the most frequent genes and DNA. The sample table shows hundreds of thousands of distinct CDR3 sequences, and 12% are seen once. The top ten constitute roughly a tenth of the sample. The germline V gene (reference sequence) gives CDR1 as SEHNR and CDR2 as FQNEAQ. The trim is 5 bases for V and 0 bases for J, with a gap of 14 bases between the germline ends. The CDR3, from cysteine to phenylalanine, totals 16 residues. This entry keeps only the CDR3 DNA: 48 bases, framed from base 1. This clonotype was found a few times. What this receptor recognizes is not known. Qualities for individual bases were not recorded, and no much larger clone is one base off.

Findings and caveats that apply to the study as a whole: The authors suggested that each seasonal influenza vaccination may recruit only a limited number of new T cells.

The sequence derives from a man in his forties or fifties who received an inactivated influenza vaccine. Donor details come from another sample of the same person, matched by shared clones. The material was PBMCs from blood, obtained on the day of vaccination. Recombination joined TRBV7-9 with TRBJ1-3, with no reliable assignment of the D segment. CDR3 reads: CASSLLDGLSGNTIYF. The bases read TGTGCCAGCAGCCTATTGGATGGTCTCTCTGGAAACACCATATATTTT.